This record covers a single TCR beta chain. Its antigen is currently unknown. The sample is drawn from a study of T cell repertoires in cytomegalovirus infection. The wider study: The authors used CMV epitopes that were HLA-C-restricted (recently identified) and HLA-B-restricted (well studied). Public TCR beta signatures were indicative of both CMV infection and a matching HLA type.

V lost 5 bases, J lost 13 bases, and 17 bases lay in between. Per the germline V gene, CDR1 is SGHVT and CDR2 is SQSDAQ. CDR3 length equals 12 residues. TCRdb redid the calling of the reads with MiXCR, one entry per CDR3 protein. The table has roughly 920,000 distinct CDR3 sequences, under 40% seen once. Notes on the study in general: There were HLA-C-restricted CMV-specific TCR beta clonotypes dominating the ex vivo response. Carriage of CMV together with the relevant HLA was identifiable through cumulative public TCR beta family frequency.

The specimen was cultured CD8+ T cells from PBMCs, collected from culture after CMV antigen stimulation. The source is a human donor in good health (CMV status not recorded). Some clones in this sample may be carry-over from other donors' samples. This chain joins TRBV7-4 and TRBJ2-5, with a possible D match to TRBD2 (6 bases). This chain's CDR3 is CASSLGTGLMYF. The CDR3 bases are TGTGCCAGCAGCCTAGGGACGGGACTTATGTACTTC.